Shown below are 27 T cell receptor beta chains from a single sample sequenced in a study of blood T cell repertoires in COVID-19. Produced via immunoSEQ multiplex PCR; TCRdb's table is partial and in-frame only. The repertoire holds 150,000 to 200,000 clones, 80% seen once, with approximately 15% in the top ten. Material: PBMCs or T cells enriched from blood (not recorded which). These receptors all come from a man in his 60s who had been exposed to COVID-19.

The chain employs TRBV10-3 and TRBJ1-6; D is unclear. The germline V gene encodes CDR1 ENHRY and CDR2 SYGVKD. Trimming pared 0 bases from V and 14 bases from J, leaving 11 bases between. The CDR3 runs 13 residues. The CDR3 spells CAISESASATLHF. Written as DNA, the CDR3 is TGTGCCATCAGTGAGTCAGCCTCTGCAACCCTCCACTTT.

DNA of the CDR3: TGTGCCACCAGCAGAGAGCGGCGGGAAAATCAGCCCCAGCATTTT. Translated: CATSRERRENQPQHF. The chain combines TRBV15 with TRBJ1-5; D gene ambiguous. Germline values: CDR1 LNHNV, CDR2 YYDKDF (reference sequence). CDR3 length: 15 amino acids. V lost 0 bases and J 4 bases, leaving 10 bases between the germline ends.

J is TRBJ2-4 and V is TRBV2; 9 nucleotides align to TRBD2. This CDR3 contains 15 residues. V was clipped by 3 bases and J by 8 bases; unmatched bases: 8. The germline V gene encodes CDR1 SNHLY and CDR2 FYNNEI. The CDR3 nucleotides read TGTGCCAGCAGTGACGTCGGCGGGAGGGCGGACATTCAGTACTTC. Translation: CASSDVGGRADIQYF.

This rearrangement joins TRBV9 to TRBJ1-2; maybe TRBD1 (5 bases). Per the germline V gene, CDR1 is SGDLS and CDR2 is YYNGEE. This CDR3 has 14 residues. Deletions cut 0 bases from V and 8 bases from J, with 14 bases between. CDR3 sequence reads: CASSVGGTGEGYTF. The CDR3 DNA follows: TGTGCCAGCAGCGTAGGGGGGACGGGGGAGGGCTACACCTTC.

CDR3 sequence reads: CASSRGTGGNEKLFF. DNA of the CDR3: TGTGCCAGCAGCCGCGGGACAGGGGGCAATGAAAAACTGTTTTTT. J is TRBJ1-4 and V is TRBV7-2; 12 bases fit TRBD1. V lost 5 bases, J lost 5 bases, and 3 bases stayed unmatched. In germline, CDR1 is SGHTA, CDR2 FQGNSA. CDR3 size: 15 residues.

This clone turned up a few times. This rearrangement joins TRBV18 to TRBJ2-1; 11 bases are a match to TRBD2. After removal of 1 base from V and 7 bases from J, the junction contained 6 bases not matched to a gene. The CDR3 has 16 amino acids. Germline V lookup: CDR1 KGHSH, CDR2 LQKENI. The CDR3 here is CASSPRGSGRENEQFF. In DNA, the CDR3 is TGTGCCAGCTCACCACGGGGTAGCGGGAGGGAAAATGAGCAGTTCTTC. The variable domain in full, completed from reference TRBV18 and TRBJ2-1, reads NAGVMQNPRHLVRRRGQEARLRCSPMKGHSHVYWYRQLPEEGLKFMVYLQKENIIDESGMPKERFSAEFPKEGPSILRIQQVVRGDSAAYFCASSPRGSGRENEQFFGPGTRLTVL.

V is TRBV20-1 and J is TRBJ1-1; D is unresolved. V was shortened by 5 bases and J by 6 bases, with 16 bases between the two germline ends. In germline, CDR1 is DFQATT, CDR2 SNEGSKA (reference sequence). The CDR3 is 13 residues long. The chain's CDR3 is CSARVTVKAEAFF. The CDR3 DNA sequence: TGCAGTGCTCGTGTTACAGTGAAGGCTGAAGCTTTCTTT.

The V and J genes are TRBV7-9 and TRBJ1-3; 10 bases match TRBD1. The germline gives CDR1 SEHNR, CDR2 FQNEAQ (reference sequence). This CDR3 is built from 16 residues. V lost 5 bases, J lost 1 base, and 5 bases stayed unmatched. CDR3: CASSPGGQGSGNTIYF. The DNA for the CDR3 is TGTGCCAGCAGCCCAGGGGGACAGGGGTCTGGAAACACCATATATTTT.

The rearrangement links TRBV10-3 to TRBJ2-4; 8 nucleotides align to TRBD1. J was trimmed by 2 bases and V by 3 bases; bases with no gene match: 3. The germline V gene has CDR1 ENHRY and CDR2 SYGVKD. The CDR3 is 15 residues long. In nucleotides, the CDR3 is TGTGCCATCAGTGAACGGACAGGGACCAAAAACATTCAGTACTTC. Amino acids: CAISERTGTKNIQYF.

The CDR3 spells CASSQTGLAYEQYF. The CDR3 nucleotides are TGCGCCAGCAGCCAGACAGGGTTAGCCTACGAGCAGTACTTC. The chain employs TRBV5-1 and TRBJ2-7; 7 bases align to TRBD1. Germline CDR1 SGHRS, CDR2 YFSETQ. V lost 4 bases and J lost 2; bases outside the gene matches: 6. The CDR3 loop spans 14 amino acids.

This clone appeared once. The chain is built from TRBV18 and TRBJ2-7; 9 nucleotides match TRBD1. V gave up 5 bases and J gave up 4 bases; unmatched junction bases: 6. The germline gives CDR1 KGHSH, CDR2 LQKENI. This CDR3 has 14 residues. The CDR3 reads CASSGQGIGYEQYF. Here the CDR3 DNA reads TGTGCCAGCTCAGGACAGGGGATAGGTTACGAGCAGTACTTC.

The V gene is TRBV5-6, the J gene TRBJ2-5; no reliable D call. CDR1 and CDR2 (germline): SGHDT, YYEEEE. The CDR3 length is 14 residues. V dropped 0 bases and J dropped 5 bases, with 11 bases sitting between them. The CDR3 loop reads CASSLGLSLETQYF. CDR3 DNA sequence: TGTGCCAGCAGCTTGGGGCTCTCTCTCGAGACCCAGTACTTC.

The chain couples TRBV29-1 to TRBJ2-2; TRBD2 matches 14 bases. The CDR3 runs 16 residues. After removal of 6 bases from V and 4 bases from J, the junction contained 7 bases not matched to a gene. Germline V gene data show CDR1 as SQVTM and CDR2 as ANQGSEA. CDR3 sequence: CSVRPGTSGSTGELFF. CDR3 bases: TGCAGCGTCCGACCCGGGACTAGCGGGAGCACCGGGGAGCTGTTTTTT.

The rearrangement joins TRBV11-3 to TRBJ2-7, with 7 nucleotides matching TRBD1. V shed 4 bases and J 2 bases; nucleotides not matched to a gene: 5. CDR1 is SGHNT and CDR2 is YENEEA in the germline V gene. CDR3 length equals 14 residues. The CDR3 bases are TGTGCCAGCAGCTACAACAGGGGACCCTACGAGCAGTACTTC. Amino acid sequence: CASSYNRGPYEQYF.

The genes are TRBV10-2 and TRBJ2-7, with D tentatively TRBD2 (6 bases). Trimming removed 7 bases at V and 6 bases at J, with 7 bases between. Germline CDR1 and CDR2: WSHSY and SAAADI. CDR3 length: 10 residues. The CDR3 sequence is CASTGVEQYF. The CDR3 bases are TGCGCCAGCACGGGAGTCGAGCAGTACTTC.

The chain has TRBV11-2 and TRBJ1-2; possible D gene TRBD1, 5 bases. V was pared by 1 base and J by 6 bases, with 9 bases between. The CDR3 totals 13 residues. Germline-derived CDR1 and CDR2 are SGHAT and FQNNGV. The CDR3 loop is CASSLGGRDGYTF. DNA for the CDR3: TGTGCCAGCAGCTTAGGGGGCAGGGATGGCTACACCTTC.

The chain uses TRBV10-3 and TRBJ2-2, with TRBD2 matching 11 bases. The CDR3 is made up of 17 amino acids. Trimming at V came to 6 bases and at J to 7 bases, leaving 13 bases not matched to a gene. From germline, CDR1 is ENHRY and CDR2 SYGVKD. CDR3 nucleotides: TGTGCCATCAGCCCCGCTAGCGGGAGGCCGAGGAACGGGGAGCTGTTTTTT. It is translated as CAISPASGRPRNGELFF.

The CDR3 loop is CASSRESGANVLTF. CDR3 sequence (DNA): TGTGCCAGCAGCCGGGAATCTGGGGCCAACGTCCTGACTTTC. The chain employs TRBV6-5 and TRBJ2-6, with TRBD2 as a possible D gene (5 bases). The V gene lost 6 bases and the J gene lost 1 base, with 7 bases spanning the gap. The CDR3 sequence is 14 residues long. CDR1 MNHEY and CDR2 SVGAGI come from the germline V gene.

This sequence joins TRBV2 and TRBJ2-1; 13 nucleotides match TRBD2. Germline loops: CDR1 SNHLY, CDR2 FYNNEI. This CDR3 comprises 17 residues. V lost 2 bases, J lost 7 bases, and 8 bases stayed unmatched. CDR3 DNA: TGTGCCAGCAGTGAAAGACTAGCGGGAGGTTTCGGGAATGAGCAGTTCTTC. Amino acid sequence: CASSERLAGGFGNEQFF. The full variable domain, its missing parts supplied by reference TRBV2 and TRBJ2-1, is EPEVTQTPSHQVTQMGQEVILRCVPISNHLYFYWYRQILGQKVEFLVSFYNNEISEKSEIFDDQFSVERPDGSNFTLKIRSTKLEDSAMYFCASSERLAGGFGNEQFFGPGTRLTVL.

This chain links TRBV30 with TRBJ1-2; 10 nucleotides line up with TRBD1. Unmatched junction bases numbered 18, after V lost 4 bases and J lost 7 bases. Germline V gives CDR1 GTSNPN, CDR2 SVGIG (reference sequence). The CDR3 runs 17 residues. The CDR3 sequence: CAWKGGDRGGVVSGYTF. The CDR3 DNA is TGTGCCTGGAAGGGGGGGGACAGGGGAGGGGTTGTCAGTGGCTACACCTTC.

The CDR3 loop reads CAIRASGSYNEQFF. Here the CDR3 DNA reads TGTGCCATCAGGGCTAGCGGGAGTTACAATGAGCAGTTCTTC. This sequence joins TRBV10-3 and TRBJ2-1; TRBD2 aligns across 10 bases. Trimming took 6 bases from V and 4 from J; bases not matched to a gene: 3. Germline CDR1 is ENHRY and CDR2 is SYGVKD. The length of the CDR3 is 14 residues.

The chain couples TRBV7-9 to TRBJ2-5; D not certain. The V end lost 5 bases, the J end lost 4 bases, and 14 bases lay between the germline ends. Germline V gives CDR1 SEHNR, CDR2 FQNEAQ (reference sequence). The CDR3 runs 14 residues. The CDR3 sequence: CASSGLFGLETQYF. CDR3 DNA sequence: TGTGCCAGCAGCGGGCTTTTCGGTTTAGAGACCCAGTACTTC.

The rearrangement joins TRBV6-5 to TRBJ1-3, with TRBD1 matching over 7 bases. This CDR3 is built from 13 residues. V lost 6 bases to trimming and J lost 3 bases; unmatched junction nucleotides: 2. Germline CDR1 reads MNHEY; CDR2 reads SVGAGI. The CDR3 sequence: CASSRTGGNTIYF. CDR3 nucleotides: TGTGCCAGCAGCAGGACAGGTGGAAACACCATATATTTT.

This chain uses TRBV12-3 or TRBV12-4 with TRBJ1-3; D remains unclear. CDR3 length: 13 residues. The V gene lost 3 bases and the J gene lost 0 bases, with 3 bases spanning the gap. CDR3 sequence reads: CASSLASGNTIYF. CDR3 DNA: TGTGCCAGCAGTTTGGCCTCTGGAAACACCATATATTTT.

The chain has TRBV2 and TRBJ2-6, with 7 positions matching TRBD1. This CDR3 is built from 16 residues. Trimming took 4 bases from V and 4 from J; bases not matched to a gene: 7. The germline CDR1 and CDR2 sequences are SNHLY and FYNNEI. The CDR3 here is CASSASRGQGANVLTF. The CDR3, as DNA: TGTGCCAGCAGTGCCTCTAGGGGGCAAGGGGCCAACGTCCTGACTTTC.

In the case of this clone: Other DNA sequences within the sample encode an identical CDR3. V is TRBV24-1 and J is TRBJ2-1; no definite D call. V dropped 3 bases and J dropped 7 bases, with 9 bases sitting between them. Germline V gene data show CDR1 as KGHDR and CDR2 as SFDVKD. The CDR3 is made up of 13 amino acids. CDR3 in amino acids: CATSDPPTNEQFF. The CDR3 nucleotides are TGTGCCACCAGTGATCCCCCTACGAATGAGCAGTTCTTC.

In this sample, this clone turned up once. This sequence joins TRBV7-2 and TRBJ2-4; a possible D gene is TRBD2 (6 bases). CDR1 SGHTA and CDR2 FQGNSA come from the germline V gene. The CDR3 is 15 amino acids. The ends were cut back, 1 base at V and 0 bases at J, with 7 bases in the middle. The CDR3: CASSLGGVAKNIQYF. CDR3 in DNA: TGTGCCAGCAGCTTAGGGGGGGTAGCCAAAAACATTCAGTACTTC.